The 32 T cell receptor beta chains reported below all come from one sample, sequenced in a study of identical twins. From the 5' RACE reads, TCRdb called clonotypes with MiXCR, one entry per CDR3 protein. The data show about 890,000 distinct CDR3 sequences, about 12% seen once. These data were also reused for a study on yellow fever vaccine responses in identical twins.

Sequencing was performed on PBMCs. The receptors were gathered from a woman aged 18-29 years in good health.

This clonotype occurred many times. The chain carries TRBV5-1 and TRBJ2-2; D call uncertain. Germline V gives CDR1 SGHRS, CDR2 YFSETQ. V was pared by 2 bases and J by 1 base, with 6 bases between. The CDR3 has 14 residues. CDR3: CASSFGRNTGELFF. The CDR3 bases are TGCGCCAGCAGCTTTGGCAGGAACACCGGGGAGCTGTTTTTT.

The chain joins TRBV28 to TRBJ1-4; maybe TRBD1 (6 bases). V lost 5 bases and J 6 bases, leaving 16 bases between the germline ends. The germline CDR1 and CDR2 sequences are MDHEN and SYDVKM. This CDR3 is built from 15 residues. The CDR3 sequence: CASSPTQGSYEKLFF. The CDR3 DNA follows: TGTGCCAGCAGTCCGACTCAGGGGAGTTATGAAAAACTGTTTTTT.

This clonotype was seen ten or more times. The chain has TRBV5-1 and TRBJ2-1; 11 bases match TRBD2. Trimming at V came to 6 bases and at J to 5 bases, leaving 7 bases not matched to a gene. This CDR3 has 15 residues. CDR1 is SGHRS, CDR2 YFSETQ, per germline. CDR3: CASTPTSGSDNEQFF. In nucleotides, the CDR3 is TGCGCCAGCACACCCACTAGCGGGAGCGACAATGAGCAGTTCTTC.

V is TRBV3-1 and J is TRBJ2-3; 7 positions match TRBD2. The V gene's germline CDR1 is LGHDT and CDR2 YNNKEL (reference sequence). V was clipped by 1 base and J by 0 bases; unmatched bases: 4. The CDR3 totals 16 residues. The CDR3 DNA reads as TGTGCCAGCAGCCAAGTCAGCGGGGTGAGCACAGATACGCAGTATTTT. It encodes CASSQVSGVSTDTQYF.

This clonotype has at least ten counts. The CDR3 sequence is CSVQGSGANVLTF. CDR3 DNA: TGCAGCGTTCAAGGCTCTGGGGCCAACGTCCTGACTTTC. The chain recombines TRBV29-1 with TRBJ2-6; D gene ambiguous. Looked up from germline, CDR1 is SQVTM and CDR2 is ANQGSEA. The length of the CDR3 is 13 residues. The V end was cut by 5 bases, the J end by 0 bases, with 5 bases between.

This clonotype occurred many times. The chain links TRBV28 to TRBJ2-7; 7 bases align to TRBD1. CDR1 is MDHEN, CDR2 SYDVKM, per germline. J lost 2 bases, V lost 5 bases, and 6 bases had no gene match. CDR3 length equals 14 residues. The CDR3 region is CASSTTGNPYEQYV. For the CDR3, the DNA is TGTGCCAGCAGTACGACAGGGAACCCCTACGAGCAGTACGTC.

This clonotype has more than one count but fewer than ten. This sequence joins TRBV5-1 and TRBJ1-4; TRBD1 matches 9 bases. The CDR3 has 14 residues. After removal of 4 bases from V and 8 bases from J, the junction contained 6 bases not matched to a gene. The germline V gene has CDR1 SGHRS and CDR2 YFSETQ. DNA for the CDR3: TGCGCCAGCAGCGTGGGACAGGGAGGCGAAAAACTGTTTTTT. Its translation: CASSVGQGGEKLFF.

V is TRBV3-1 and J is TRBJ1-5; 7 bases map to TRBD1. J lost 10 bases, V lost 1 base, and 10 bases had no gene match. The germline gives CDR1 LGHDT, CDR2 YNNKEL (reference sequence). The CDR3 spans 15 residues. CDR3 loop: CASSQGTGEMGPQHF. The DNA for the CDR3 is TGTGCCAGCAGCCAAGGGACAGGCGAAATGGGACCCCAGCATTTT.

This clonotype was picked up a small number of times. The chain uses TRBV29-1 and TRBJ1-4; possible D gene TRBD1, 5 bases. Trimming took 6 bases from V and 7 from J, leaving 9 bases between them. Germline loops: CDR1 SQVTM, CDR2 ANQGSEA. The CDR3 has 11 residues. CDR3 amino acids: CSVQRGEKLFF. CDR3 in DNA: TGCAGCGTACAAAGGGGTGAAAAACTGTTTTTT.

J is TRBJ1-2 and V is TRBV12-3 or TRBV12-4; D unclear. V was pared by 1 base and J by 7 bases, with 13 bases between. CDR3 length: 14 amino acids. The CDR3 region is CASSLGSETRGYTF. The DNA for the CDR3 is TGTGCCAGCAGTTTAGGGTCAGAAACCCGTGGCTACACCTTC.

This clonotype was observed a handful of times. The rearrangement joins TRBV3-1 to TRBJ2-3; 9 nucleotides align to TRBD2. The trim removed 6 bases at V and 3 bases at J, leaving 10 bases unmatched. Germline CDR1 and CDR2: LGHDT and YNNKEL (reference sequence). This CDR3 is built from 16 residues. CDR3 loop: CASRREGVATTDTQYF. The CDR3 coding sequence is TGTGCCAGCAGGCGGGAGGGCGTCGCAACGACAGATACGCAGTATTTT.

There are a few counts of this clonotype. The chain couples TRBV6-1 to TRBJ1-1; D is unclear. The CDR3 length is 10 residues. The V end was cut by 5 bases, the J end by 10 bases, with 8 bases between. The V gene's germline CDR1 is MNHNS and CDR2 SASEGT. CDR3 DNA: TGTGCCAGCAGTAACTGGGGAGCTTTCTTT. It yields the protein CASSNWGAFF.

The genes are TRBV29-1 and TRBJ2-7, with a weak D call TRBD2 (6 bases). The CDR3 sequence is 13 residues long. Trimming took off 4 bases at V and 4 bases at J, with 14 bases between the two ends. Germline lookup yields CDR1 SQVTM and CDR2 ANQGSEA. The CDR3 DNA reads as TGCAGCGTTGGGGGACCTGGGGGGTACGAGCAGTACTTC. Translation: CSVGGPGGYEQYF.

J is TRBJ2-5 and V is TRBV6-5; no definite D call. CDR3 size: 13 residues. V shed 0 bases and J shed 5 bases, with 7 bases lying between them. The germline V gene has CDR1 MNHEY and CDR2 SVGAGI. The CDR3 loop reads CASSYSIGETQYF. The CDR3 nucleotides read TGTGCCAGCAGTTACTCGATTGGCGAGACCCAGTACTTC.

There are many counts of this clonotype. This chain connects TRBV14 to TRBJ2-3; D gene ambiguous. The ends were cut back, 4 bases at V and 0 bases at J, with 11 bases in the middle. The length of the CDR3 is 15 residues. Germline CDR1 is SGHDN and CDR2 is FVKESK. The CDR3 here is CASSPRGPSTDTQYF. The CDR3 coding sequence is TGTGCCAGCAGCCCCCGCGGACCCAGCACAGATACGCAGTATTTT.

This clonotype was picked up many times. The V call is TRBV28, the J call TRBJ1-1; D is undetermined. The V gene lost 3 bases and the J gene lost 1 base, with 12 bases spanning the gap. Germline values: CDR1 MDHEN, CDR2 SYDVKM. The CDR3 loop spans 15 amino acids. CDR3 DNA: TGTGCCAGCAGTTTTGTTAATTATCCGAACACTGAAGCTTTCTTT. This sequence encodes CASSFVNYPNTEAFF.

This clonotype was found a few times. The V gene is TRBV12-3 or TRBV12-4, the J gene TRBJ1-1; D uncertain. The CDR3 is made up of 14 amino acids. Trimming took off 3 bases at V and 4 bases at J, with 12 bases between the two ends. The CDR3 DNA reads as TGTGCCAGCAGTTTGTACGGAGGTGGCACTGAAGCTTTCTTT. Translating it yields CASSLYGGGTEAFF.

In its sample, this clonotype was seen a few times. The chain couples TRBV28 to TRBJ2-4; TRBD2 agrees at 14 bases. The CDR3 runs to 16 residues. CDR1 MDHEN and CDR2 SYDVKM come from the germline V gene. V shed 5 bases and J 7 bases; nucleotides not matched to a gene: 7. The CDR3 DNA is TGTGCCAGCAGTCCATTGACTAGCGGGGGGGAGAACATTCAGTACTTC. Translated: CASSPLTSGGENIQYF.

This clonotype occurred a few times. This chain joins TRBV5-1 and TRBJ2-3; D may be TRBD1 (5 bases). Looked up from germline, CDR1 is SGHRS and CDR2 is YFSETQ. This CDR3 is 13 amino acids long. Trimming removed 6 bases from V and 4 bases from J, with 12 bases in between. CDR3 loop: CASKGSNSDTQYF. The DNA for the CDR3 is TGCGCCAGCAAGGGGTCGAACTCAGATACGCAGTATTTT.

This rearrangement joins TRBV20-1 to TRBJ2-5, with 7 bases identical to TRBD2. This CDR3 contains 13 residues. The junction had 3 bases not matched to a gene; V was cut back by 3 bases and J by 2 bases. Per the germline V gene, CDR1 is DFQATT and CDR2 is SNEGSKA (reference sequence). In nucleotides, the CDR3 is TGCAGTGCTAGCGCGGGAGTACAAGAGACCCAGTACTTC. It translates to CSASAGVQETQYF.

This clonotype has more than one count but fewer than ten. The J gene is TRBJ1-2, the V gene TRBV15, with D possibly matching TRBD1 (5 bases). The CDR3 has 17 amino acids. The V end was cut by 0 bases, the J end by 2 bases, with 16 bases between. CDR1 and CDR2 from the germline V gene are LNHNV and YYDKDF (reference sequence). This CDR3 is CATSRDLIGTVNYGYTF. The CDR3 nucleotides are TGTGCCACCAGCAGAGATCTTATTGGGACGGTCAACTATGGCTACACCTTC.

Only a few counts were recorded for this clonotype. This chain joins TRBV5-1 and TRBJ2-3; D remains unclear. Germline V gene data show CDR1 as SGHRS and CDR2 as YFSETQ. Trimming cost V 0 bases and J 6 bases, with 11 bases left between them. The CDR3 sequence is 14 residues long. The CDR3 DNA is TGCGCCAGCAGCTTGGAGGTAGCTGGGGATACGCAGTATTTT. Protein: CASSLEVAGDTQYF.

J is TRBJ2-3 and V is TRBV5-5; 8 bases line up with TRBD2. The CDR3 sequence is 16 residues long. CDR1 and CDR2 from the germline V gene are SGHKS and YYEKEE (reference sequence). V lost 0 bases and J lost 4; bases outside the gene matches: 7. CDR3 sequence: CASSLAGGGVADTQYF. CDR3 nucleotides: TGTGCCAGCAGCTTGGCCGGGGGGGGGGTCGCAGATACGCAGTATTTT.

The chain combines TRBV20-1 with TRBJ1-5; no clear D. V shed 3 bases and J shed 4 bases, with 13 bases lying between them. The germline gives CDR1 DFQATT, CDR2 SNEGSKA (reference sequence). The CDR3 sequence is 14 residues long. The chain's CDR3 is CSASIGEGNQPQHF. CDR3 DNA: TGCAGTGCTAGCATTGGGGAGGGTAATCAGCCCCAGCATTTT.

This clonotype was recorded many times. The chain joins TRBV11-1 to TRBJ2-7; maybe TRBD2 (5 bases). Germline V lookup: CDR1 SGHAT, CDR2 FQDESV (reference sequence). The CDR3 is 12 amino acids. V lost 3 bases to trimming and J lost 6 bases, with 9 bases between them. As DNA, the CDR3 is TGTGCCAGCAGCTTCCCACGGGGCGAGCAGTACTTC. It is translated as CASSFPRGEQYF.

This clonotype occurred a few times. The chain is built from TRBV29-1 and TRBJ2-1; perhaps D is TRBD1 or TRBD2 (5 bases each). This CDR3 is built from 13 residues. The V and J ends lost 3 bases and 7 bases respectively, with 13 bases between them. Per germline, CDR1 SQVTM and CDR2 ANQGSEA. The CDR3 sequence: CSVERARENEQFF. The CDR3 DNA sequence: TGCAGCGTTGAGCGGGCCAGGGAGAATGAGCAGTTCTTC.

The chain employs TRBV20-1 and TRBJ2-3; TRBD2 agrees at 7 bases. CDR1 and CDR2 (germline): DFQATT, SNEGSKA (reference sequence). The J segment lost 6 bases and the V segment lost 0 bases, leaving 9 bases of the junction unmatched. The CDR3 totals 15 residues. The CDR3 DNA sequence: TGCAGTGCTAGAGATTGGGCGGGAGATGCGGATACGCAGTATTTT. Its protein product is CSARDWAGDADTQYF.

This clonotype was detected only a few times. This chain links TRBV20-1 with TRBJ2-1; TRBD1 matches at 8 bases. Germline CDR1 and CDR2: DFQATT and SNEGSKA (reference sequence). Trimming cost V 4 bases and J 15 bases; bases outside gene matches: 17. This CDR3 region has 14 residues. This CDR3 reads CSATGQGNDLVLFF. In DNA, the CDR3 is TGCAGTGCTACCGGACAGGGTAACGATTTAGTTCTGTTCTTC.

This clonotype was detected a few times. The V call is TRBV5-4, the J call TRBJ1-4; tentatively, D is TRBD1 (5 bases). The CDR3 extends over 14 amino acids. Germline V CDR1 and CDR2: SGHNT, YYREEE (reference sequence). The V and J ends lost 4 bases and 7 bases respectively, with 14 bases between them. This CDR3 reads CASSGGLLGEKLFF. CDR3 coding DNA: TGTGCCAGCAGCGGGGGACTCTTGGGTGAAAAACTGTTTTTT.

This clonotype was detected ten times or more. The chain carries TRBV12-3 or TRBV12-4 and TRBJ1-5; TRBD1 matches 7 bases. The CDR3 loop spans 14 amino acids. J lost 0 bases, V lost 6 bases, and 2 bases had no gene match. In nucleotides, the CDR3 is TGTGCCAGCAGCGGGACAGTTAGCAATCAGCCCCAGCATTTT. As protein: CASSGTVSNQPQHF.

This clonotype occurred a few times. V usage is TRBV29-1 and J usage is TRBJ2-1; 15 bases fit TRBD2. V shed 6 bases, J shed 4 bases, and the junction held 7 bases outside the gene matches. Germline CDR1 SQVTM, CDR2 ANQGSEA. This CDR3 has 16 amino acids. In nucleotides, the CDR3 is TGCAGCGTGGCGGGACTAGCGGGGGGACATTACAATGAGCAGTTCTTC. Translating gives CSVAGLAGGHYNEQFF.

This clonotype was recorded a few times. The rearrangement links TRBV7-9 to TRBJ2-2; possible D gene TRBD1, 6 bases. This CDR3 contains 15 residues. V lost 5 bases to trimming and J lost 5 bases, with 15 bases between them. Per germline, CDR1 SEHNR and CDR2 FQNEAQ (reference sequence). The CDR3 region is CASSVLTGITGELFF. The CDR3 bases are TGTGCCAGCAGCGTTTTAACAGGGATAACCGGGGAGCTGTTTTTT. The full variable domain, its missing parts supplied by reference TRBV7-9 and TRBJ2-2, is DTGVSQNPRHKITKRGQNVTFRCDPISEHNRLYWYRQTLGQGPEFLTYFQNEAQLEKSRLLSDRFSAERPKGSFSTLEIQRTEQGDSAMYLCASSVLTGITGELFFGEGSRLTVL.